These 9 T cell receptor beta chains share one sample of origin, sequenced in a study of T cell responses to AZD1222 COVID-19 vaccine. TCRdb's copy holds only in-frame clones and misses some; the assay was immunoSEQ multiplex PCR. This table has 100,000 to 150,000 clones, 92% appearing once. This material consisted of peripheral blood, taken on day 0 of AZD1222 vaccination. The source of these receptors is an adult in good health.

The chain has TRBV3-1 (or the pseudogene TRBV3-2) and TRBJ1-4, with D unclear. Looked up from germline, CDR1 is LGHDT and CDR2 is YNNKEL (reference sequence). The CDR3 has 17 amino acids. V lost 3 bases and J 2 bases, leaving 16 bases between the germline ends. CDR3 DNA: TGTGCCAGCAGCCACCTTCGGGCCGGCAGCACTAATGAAAAACTGTTTTTT. Protein: CASSHLRAGSTNEKLFF.

The chain couples TRBV29-1 to TRBJ1-1, with D possibly TRBD1 on 6 matching bases. Germline-derived CDR1 and CDR2 are SQVTM and ANQGSEA. V was pared by 5 bases and J by 3 bases, with 16 bases between. The CDR3 extends over 14 amino acids. The CDR3 DNA sequence: TGCAGCGTTCTGGGCTTATACAGGGACACTGAAGCTTTCTTT. Amino acid sequence: CSVLGLYRDTEAFF. The whole variable domain, filled in from reference TRBV29-1 and TRBJ1-1, reads SAVISQKPSRDICQRGTSLTIQCQVDSQVTMMFWYRQQPGQSLTLIATANQGSEATYESGFVIDKFPISRPNLTFSTLTVSNMSPEDSSIYLCSVLGLYRDTEAFFGQGTRLTVV.

The gene calls are TRBV4-1 and TRBJ1-2; a possible D gene is TRBD1 (6 bases). Trimming removed 1 base from V and 4 bases from J, with 10 bases in between. This CDR3 has 14 residues. Germline CDR1 MGHRA, CDR2 YSYEKL. For the CDR3, the DNA is TGCGCCAGCAGCCAAGGCCAGGGGCGCTATGGCTACACCTTC. Its protein is CASSQGQGRYGYTF.

The rearrangement joins TRBV18 to TRBJ1-5; D uncertain. V was clipped by 2 bases and J by 2 bases, with 7 bases between them. This CDR3 is 14 amino acids long. Germline V gene sequence: CDR1 KGHSH, CDR2 LQKENI. In DNA, the CDR3 is TGTGCCAGCTCACCAGGGCATCGCAATCAGCCCCAGCATTTT. Its protein product is CASSPGHRNQPQHF. The whole variable domain, filled in from reference TRBV18 and TRBJ1-5, reads NAGVMQNPRHLVRRRGQEARLRCSPMKGHSHVYWYRQLPEEGLKFMVYLQKENIIDESGMPKERFSAEFPKEGPSILRIQQVVRGDSAAYFCASSPGHRNQPQHFGDGTRLSIL.

The chain employs TRBV2 and TRBJ2-7; D may be TRBD1 (6 bases). The length of the CDR3 is 13 residues. V was pared by 8 bases and J by 4 bases, with 15 bases between. CDR1 is SNHLY and CDR2 is FYNNEI in the germline V gene. DNA for the CDR3: TGTGCCAGCTCAAGACAGGTTGCGTACGAGCAGTACTTC. It codes for CASSRQVAYEQYF. The full variable domain, rest sourced from reference TRBV2 and TRBJ2-7, is EPEVTQTPSHQVTQMGQEVILRCVPISNHLYFYWYRQILGQKVEFLVSFYNNEISEKSEIFDDQFSVERPDGSNFTLKIRSTKLEDSAMYFCASSRQVAYEQYFGPGTRLTVT.

The chain links TRBV6-2 or TRBV6-3 to TRBJ2-7; no definite D call. The V end was cut by 2 bases, the J end by 2 bases, with 13 bases between. This CDR3 has 15 amino acids. Germline CDR1 and CDR2: MNHEY and SVGEGT. The CDR3 loop reads CASSYHPVGPYEQYF. As DNA, the CDR3 is TGTGCCAGCAGTTACCATCCAGTAGGGCCCTACGAGCAGTACTTC.

J is TRBJ2-7 and V is TRBV12-5; D not certain. This CDR3 is built from 14 residues. The germline V gene has CDR1 LGHNT and CDR2 FRNRAP. The V and J ends lost 3 bases and 7 bases respectively, with 16 bases between them. The CDR3 nucleotides read TGTGCTAGTGGTTTCGCCGACGTTGGGAAAGAGCAGTACTTC. This gives the protein CASGFADVGKEQYF.

This clone has just one count. The V and J genes are TRBV7-3 and TRBJ2-7; 9 nucleotides line up with TRBD1. This CDR3 region has 13 residues. The J segment lost 7 bases and the V segment lost 5 bases, leaving 6 bases of the junction unmatched. In germline, CDR1 is SGHTA, CDR2 FQGTGA. CDR3 in amino acids: CASSATGGSEQYF. The CDR3 nucleotides read TGTGCCAGCAGCGCGACAGGGGGAAGTGAGCAGTACTTC.

This chain links TRBV9 with TRBJ2-7; D possibly corresponds to TRBD2 (6 bases). The V gene's germline CDR1 is SGDLS and CDR2 YYNGEE. This CDR3 is built from 14 residues. The germline V and J ends were trimmed by 3 bases and 0 bases, with 10 bases remaining between them. The CDR3 is CASSEGLSSYEQYF. The CDR3, as DNA: TGTGCCAGCAGCGAGGGACTCAGCTCCTACGAGCAGTACTTC.